This T cell receptor (beta chain) appears in the sequencing data of a study of blood T cell repertoires in COVID-19. Study-wide background: COVID-19 samples, acute and convalescent, were from the United States, Italy and Spain.

Which cohort a participant joined came from the clinical history participants gave. Assay: immunoSEQ multiplex PCR; the TCRdb copy retains only in-frame clones and omits some. The profile shows 110,000 to 150,000 clones, 86% of them singletons. V dropped 10 bases and J dropped 5; count of bases not matched to a gene: 12. Germline V CDR1 and CDR2: LNHDA, SQIVND (reference sequence). This CDR3 has 14 residues. The sequenced sample was PBMCs or T cells enriched from blood (not recorded which). The TCR sequence derives from a man aged 50-59 years who had recovered from COVID-19. The chain joins TRBV19 to TRBJ2-7; 9 nucleotides align to TRBD1. CDR3 loop: CATHEGQGRDEQYF. In nucleotides, the CDR3 is TGTGCCACCCATGAAGGACAGGGGAGGGACGAGCAGTACTTC.